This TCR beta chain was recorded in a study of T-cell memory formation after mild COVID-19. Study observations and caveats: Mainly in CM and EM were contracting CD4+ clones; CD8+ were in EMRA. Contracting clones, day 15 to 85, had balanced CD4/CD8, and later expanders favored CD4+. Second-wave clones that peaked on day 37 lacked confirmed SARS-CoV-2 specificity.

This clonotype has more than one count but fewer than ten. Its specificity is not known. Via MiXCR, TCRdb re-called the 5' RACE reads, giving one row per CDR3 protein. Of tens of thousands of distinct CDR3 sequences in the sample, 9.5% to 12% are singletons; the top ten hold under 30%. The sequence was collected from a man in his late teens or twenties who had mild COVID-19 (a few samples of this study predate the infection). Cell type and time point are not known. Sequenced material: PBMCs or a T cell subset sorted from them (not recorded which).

The DNA of the CDR3 is TGCGCCAGCAGCCCCCTAGGGGAAAAACTGTTTTTT. Amino acid sequence: CASSPLGEKLFF. The gene calls are TRBV5-1 and TRBJ1-4; the D is unclear. Germline V gene lookup returns CDR1 SGHRS and CDR2 YFSETQ. Trimming removed 4 bases at V and 8 bases at J, with 9 bases between. The CDR3 has 12 residues.